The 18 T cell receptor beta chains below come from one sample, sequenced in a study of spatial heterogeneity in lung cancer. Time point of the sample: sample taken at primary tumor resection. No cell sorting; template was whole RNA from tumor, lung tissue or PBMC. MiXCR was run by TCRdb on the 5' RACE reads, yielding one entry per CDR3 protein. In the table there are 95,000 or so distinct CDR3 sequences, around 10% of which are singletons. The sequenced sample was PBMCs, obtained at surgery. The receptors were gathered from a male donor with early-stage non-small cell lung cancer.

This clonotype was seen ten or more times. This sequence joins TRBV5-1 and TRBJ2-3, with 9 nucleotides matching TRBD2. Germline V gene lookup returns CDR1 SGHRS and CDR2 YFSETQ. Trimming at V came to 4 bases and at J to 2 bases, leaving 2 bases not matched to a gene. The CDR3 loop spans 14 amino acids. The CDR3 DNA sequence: TGCGCCAGCAGCCTGGGACTAGCCACAGATACGCAGTATTTT. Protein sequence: CASSLGLATDTQYF.

CDR3 in amino acids: CASSITSGRSTGELFF. DNA of the CDR3: TGTGCCAGCAGTATCACTAGCGGGAGAAGTACCGGGGAGCTGTTTTTT. The chain carries TRBV2 and TRBJ2-2; TRBD2 agrees at 11 bases. The CDR3 spans 16 residues. The V gene's germline CDR1 is SNHLY and CDR2 FYNNEI. V lost 5 bases to trimming and J lost 5 bases; unmatched junction nucleotides: 7.

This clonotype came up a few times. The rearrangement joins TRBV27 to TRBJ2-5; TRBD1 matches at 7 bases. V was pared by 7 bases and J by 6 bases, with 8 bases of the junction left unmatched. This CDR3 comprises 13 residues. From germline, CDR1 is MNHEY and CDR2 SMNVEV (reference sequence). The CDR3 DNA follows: TGTGCCAGCACCGCGACAGGGAAGCAGACCCAGTACTTC. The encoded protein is CASTATGKQTQYF.

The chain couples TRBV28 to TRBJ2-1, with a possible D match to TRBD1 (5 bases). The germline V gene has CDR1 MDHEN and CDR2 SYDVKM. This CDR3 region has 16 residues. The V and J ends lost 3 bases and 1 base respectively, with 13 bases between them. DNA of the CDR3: TGTGCCAGCAGTTTTTACCGACAGCTTTCCTACAATGAGCAGTTCTTC. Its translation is CASSFYRQLSYNEQFF.

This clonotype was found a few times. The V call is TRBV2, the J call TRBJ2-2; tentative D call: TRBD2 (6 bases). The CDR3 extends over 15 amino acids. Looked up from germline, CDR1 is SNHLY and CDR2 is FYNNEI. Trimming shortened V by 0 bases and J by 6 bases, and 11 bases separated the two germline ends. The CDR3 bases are TGTGCCAGCAGTGAAGCGCGGGGCGTTGCCGGGGAGCTGTTTTTT. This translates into CASSEARGVAGELFF.

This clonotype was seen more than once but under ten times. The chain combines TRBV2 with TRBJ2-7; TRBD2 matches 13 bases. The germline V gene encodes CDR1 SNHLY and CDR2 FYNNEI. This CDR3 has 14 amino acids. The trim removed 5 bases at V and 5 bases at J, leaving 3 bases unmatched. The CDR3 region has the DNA TGTGCCAGCAGTCCCGGGACTAGCGGGAACGAGCAGTACTTC. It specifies CASSPGTSGNEQYF.

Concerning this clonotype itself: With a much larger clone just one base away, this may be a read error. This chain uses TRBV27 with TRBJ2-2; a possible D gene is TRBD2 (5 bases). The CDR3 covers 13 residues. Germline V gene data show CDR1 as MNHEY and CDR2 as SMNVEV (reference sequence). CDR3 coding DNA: TGTGCCAGCAGCCTTTCCCACACCGGGGAGCCGTTTTTT. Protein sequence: CASSLSHTGEPFF.

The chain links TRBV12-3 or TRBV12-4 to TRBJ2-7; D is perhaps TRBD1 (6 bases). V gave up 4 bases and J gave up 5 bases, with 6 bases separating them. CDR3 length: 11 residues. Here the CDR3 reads CASSYRDEQYF. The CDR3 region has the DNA TGTGCCAGCAGTTACAGGGACGAGCAGTACTTC.

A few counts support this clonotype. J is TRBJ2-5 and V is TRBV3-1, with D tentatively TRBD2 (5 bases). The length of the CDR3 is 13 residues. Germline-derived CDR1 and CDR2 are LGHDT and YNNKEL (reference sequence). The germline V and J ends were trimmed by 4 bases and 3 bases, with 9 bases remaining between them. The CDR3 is CASSRSGKETQYF. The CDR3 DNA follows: TGTGCCAGCAGCCGGAGCGGCAAAGAGACCCAGTACTTC.

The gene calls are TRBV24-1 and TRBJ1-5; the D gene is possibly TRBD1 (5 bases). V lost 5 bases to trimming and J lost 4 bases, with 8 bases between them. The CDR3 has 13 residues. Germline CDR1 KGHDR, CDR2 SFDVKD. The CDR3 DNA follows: TGTGCCACCAGTGGGCAGGGAAATCAGCCCCAGCATTTT. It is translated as CATSGQGNQPQHF.

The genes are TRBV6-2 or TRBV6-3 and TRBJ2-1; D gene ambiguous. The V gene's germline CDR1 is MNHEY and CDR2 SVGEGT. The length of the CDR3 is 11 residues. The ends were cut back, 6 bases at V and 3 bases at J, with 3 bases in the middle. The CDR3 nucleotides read TGTGCCAGCAGGGTCTACAATGAGCAGTTCTTC. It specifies CASRVYNEQFF.

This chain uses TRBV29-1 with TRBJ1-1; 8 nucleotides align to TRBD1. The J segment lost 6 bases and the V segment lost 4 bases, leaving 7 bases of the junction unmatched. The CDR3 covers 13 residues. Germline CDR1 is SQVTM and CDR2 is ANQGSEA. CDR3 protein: CSVGPRGQAEAFF. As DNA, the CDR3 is TGCAGCGTTGGCCCCAGGGGGCAGGCTGAAGCTTTCTTT.

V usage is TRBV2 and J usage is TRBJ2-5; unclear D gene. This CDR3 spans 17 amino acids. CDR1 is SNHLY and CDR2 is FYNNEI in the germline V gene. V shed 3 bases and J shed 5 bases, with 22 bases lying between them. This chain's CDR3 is CASSERGPWKLGETQYF. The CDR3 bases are TGTGCCAGCAGTGAGAGAGGACCCTGGAAGTTAGGGGAGACCCAGTACTTC.

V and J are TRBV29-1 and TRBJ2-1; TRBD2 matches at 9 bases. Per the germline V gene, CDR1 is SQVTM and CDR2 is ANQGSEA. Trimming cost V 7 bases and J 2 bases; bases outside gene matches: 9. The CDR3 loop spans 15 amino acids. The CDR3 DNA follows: TGCAGCGCGCGTCGGCTAGCGGGAACCTACAATGAGCAGTTCTTC. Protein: CSARRLAGTYNEQFF.

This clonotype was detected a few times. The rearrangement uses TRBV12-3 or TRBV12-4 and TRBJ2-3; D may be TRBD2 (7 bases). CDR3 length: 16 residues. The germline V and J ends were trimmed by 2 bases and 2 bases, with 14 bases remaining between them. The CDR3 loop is CASSLSGGGVTDTQYF. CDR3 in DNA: TGTGCCAGCAGTTTAAGTGGCGGGGGCGTCACAGATACGCAGTATTTT.

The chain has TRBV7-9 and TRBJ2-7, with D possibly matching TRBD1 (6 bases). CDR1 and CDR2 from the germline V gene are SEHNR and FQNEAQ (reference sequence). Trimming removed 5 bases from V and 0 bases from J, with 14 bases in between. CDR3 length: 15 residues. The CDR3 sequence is CASSPQGYGSYEQYF. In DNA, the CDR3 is TGTGCCAGCAGCCCACAGGGCTACGGCTCCTACGAGCAGTACTTC.

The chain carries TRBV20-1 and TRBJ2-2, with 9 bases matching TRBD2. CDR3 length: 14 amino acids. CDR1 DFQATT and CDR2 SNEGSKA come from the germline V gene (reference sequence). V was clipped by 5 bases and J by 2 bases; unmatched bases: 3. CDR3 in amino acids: CSALGLANTGELFF. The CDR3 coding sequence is TGCAGTGCTTTGGGACTAGCTAACACCGGGGAGCTGTTTTTT.

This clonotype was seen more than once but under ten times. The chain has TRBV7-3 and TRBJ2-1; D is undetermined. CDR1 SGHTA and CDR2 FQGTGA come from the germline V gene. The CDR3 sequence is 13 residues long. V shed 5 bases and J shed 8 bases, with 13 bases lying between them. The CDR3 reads CASSPPGVDEQFF. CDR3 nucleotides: TGTGCCAGCAGCCCCCCCGGTGTGGATGAGCAGTTCTTC.